Below are 31 T cell receptor beta chains sequenced from a single sample in a study of early T cells in non-severe SARS-CoV-2 infection. Each CDR3 protein gets one entry after TCRdb re-called the 5' RACE reads with MiXCR. Of under 95,000 distinct CDR3 sequences in the sample, about 12% were seen once. Sequenced material: whole blood. These receptors were obtained from an adult who was a healthcare worker with PCR-confirmed SARS-CoV-2 infection or an uninfected control (not recorded which).

About this clonotype itself: The junction departs from germline at one end; a sequencing error may be responsible. The V and J genes are TRBV6-2 or TRBV6-3 and TRBJ1-5; D is ambiguous. Germline values: CDR1 MNHEY, CDR2 SVGEGT. CDR3 length: 13 residues. The DNA of the CDR3 is TGTGCCAGCAGGCCGCCTGAAAGCCAGCTCCAGCATTTT. Protein product: CASRPPESQLQHF.

The genes are TRBV20-1 and TRBJ1-5; no definite D call. The V gene lost 6 bases and the J gene lost 1 base, with 10 bases spanning the gap. The CDR3 runs 13 residues. Germline V gene lookup returns CDR1 DFQATT and CDR2 SNEGSKA (reference sequence). This chain's CDR3 is CSAQETSNQPQHF. The CDR3 DNA reads as TGCAGTGCGCAGGAGACCAGCAATCAGCCCCAGCATTTT.

V usage is TRBV9 and J usage is TRBJ2-7, with 9 bases matching TRBD1. With V trimmed by 7 bases and J by 6 bases, 11 bases remained unmatched. This CDR3 contains 14 residues. Per the germline V gene, CDR1 is SGDLS and CDR2 is YYNGEE. This CDR3 is CASATDRGTCEQYF. CDR3 bases: TGTGCCAGCGCTACGGACAGGGGTACTTGCGAGCAGTACTTC.

This clonotype was seen a handful of times. The chain combines TRBV27 with TRBJ1-6, with D unclear. The CDR3 runs 14 residues. Germline CDR1 MNHEY, CDR2 SMNVEV (reference sequence). Trimming shortened V by 3 bases and J by 3 bases, and 6 bases separated the two germline ends. The CDR3 loop is CASSLVIYNSPLHF. CDR3 in DNA: TGTGCCAGCAGTTTGGTAATCTATAATTCACCCCTCCACTTT.

The CDR3 DNA follows: TGTGCCAGCAGCGTGGGTAGCGGGAGGGCAGCAGATACGCAGTATTTT. Translating it yields CASSVGSGRAADTQYF. The chain links TRBV7-9 to TRBJ2-3; 11 bases match TRBD2. The CDR3 length is 16 residues. CDR1 SEHNR and CDR2 FQNEAQ come from the germline V gene (reference sequence). The junction had 8 bases not matched to a gene; V was cut back by 5 bases and J by 4 bases.

The chain joins TRBV5-1 to TRBJ2-7, with a possible D match to TRBD1 (5 bases). The germline V gene encodes CDR1 SGHRS and CDR2 YFSETQ. Trimming removed 0 bases at V and 0 bases at J, with 7 bases between. CDR3 length: 14 amino acids. In DNA form, the CDR3 reads TGCGCCAGCAGCTTGGACAGGTCCTCCTACGAGCAGTACTTC. Residues: CASSLDRSSYEQYF.

This chain uses TRBV5-1 with TRBJ1-2; TRBD1 matches at 10 bases. With 4 bases clipped from V and 4 bases from J, the junction kept 7 bases outside the gene matches. CDR1 and CDR2 from the germline V gene are SGHRS and YFSETQ. This CDR3 is built from 15 residues. CDR3 residues: CASSAGRQGAYGYTF. CDR3 DNA sequence: TGCGCCAGCAGCGCCGGACGACAGGGGGCCTATGGCTACACCTTC.

This clonotype was recorded many times. This CDR3 is CAWSELAGGQETQYF. Here the CDR3 DNA reads TGTGCCTGGAGTGAACTAGCGGGAGGCCAAGAGACCCAGTACTTC. The V and J genes are TRBV30 and TRBJ2-5; 12 positions agree with TRBD2. V lost 1 base, J lost 1 base, and 1 base stayed unmatched. This CDR3 has 15 residues. Germline CDR1 GTSNPN, CDR2 SVGIG (reference sequence).

The CDR3 spells CASSSGLAGEPALYEQYF. In DNA, the CDR3 is TGTGCCAGCAGCTCCGGACTAGCGGGAGAACCGGCCCTCTACGAGCAGTACTTC. The rearrangement joins TRBV9 to TRBJ2-7; the match to TRBD2 covers 13 bases. The CDR3 runs to 18 residues. Germline CDR1 reads SGDLS; CDR2 reads YYNGEE. J gave up 3 bases and V 4 bases, and 13 bases lay outside the gene matches.

The sample holds many counts of this clonotype. The chain employs TRBV7-8 and TRBJ1-1; no reliable D call. This CDR3 region has 13 residues. V shed 3 bases and J shed 2 bases, with 7 bases lying between them. The germline CDR1 and CDR2 sequences are SGHVS and FQNEAQ. This CDR3 reads CASSFRINTEAFF. CDR3 sequence (DNA): TGTGCCAGCAGCTTTCGGATAAACACTGAAGCTTTCTTT. The whole variable domain, filled in from reference TRBV7-8 and TRBJ1-1, reads GAGVSQSPRYKVAKRGQDVALRCDPISGHVSLFWYQQALGQGPEFLTYFQNEAQLDKSGLPSDRFFAERPEGSVSTLKIQRTQQEDSAVYLCASSFRINTEAFFGQGTRLTVV.

This clonotype has ten or more counts. The rearrangement uses TRBV30 and TRBJ2-2; 7 bases line up with TRBD1. The CDR3 extends over 14 amino acids. Trimming at V came to 4 bases and at J to 3 bases, leaving 5 bases not matched to a gene. Per the germline V gene, CDR1 is GTSNPN and CDR2 is SVGIG (reference sequence). DNA of the CDR3: TGTGCCTGGACCCCGGGACAGTACACCGGGGAGCTGTTTTTT. As protein: CAWTPGQYTGELFF. Supplemented by reference TRBV30 and TRBJ2-2, the full variable domain reads SQTIHQWPATLVQPVGSPLSLECTVEGTSNPNLYWYRQAAGRGLQLLFYSVGIGQISSEVPQNLSASRPQDRQFILSSKKLLLSDSGFYLCAWTPGQYTGELFFGEGSRLTVL.

The sample holds a few counts of this clonotype. As DNA, the CDR3 is TGTGCCAGCAGTTACTCGGAAGGCAGGGGCGATCAGACCCAGTACTTC. This codes for CASSYSEGRGDQTQYF. V gene TRBV6-5 combines with J gene TRBJ2-5, with a tentative D call TRBD1 (6 bases). The germline V and J ends were trimmed by 0 bases and 6 bases, with 17 bases remaining between them. CDR3 length equals 16 residues. The V gene's germline CDR1 is MNHEY and CDR2 SVGAGI.

V is TRBV5-1 and J is TRBJ2-1; D is undetermined. CDR1 SGHRS and CDR2 YFSETQ come from the germline V gene. V was clipped by 1 base and J by 4 bases, with 18 bases between them. The CDR3 runs to 17 residues. The CDR3 is CASSLIARSPLYNEQFF. The CDR3 coding sequence is TGCGCCAGCAGCTTGATTGCCCGGAGCCCCCTTTACAATGAGCAGTTCTTC.

This clonotype was seen at least ten times. V is TRBV18 and J is TRBJ2-1; TRBD2 matches at 9 bases. Per the germline V gene, CDR1 is KGHSH and CDR2 is LQKENI. V lost 1 base to trimming and J lost 0 bases; unmatched junction nucleotides: 7. The CDR3 runs 18 residues. CDR3 protein: CASSPRLAGLSSYNEQFF. CDR3 bases: TGTGCCAGCTCACCACGGCTAGCGGGGTTGAGCTCCTACAATGAGCAGTTCTTC.

This clonotype was observed at least ten times. The V gene is TRBV9, the J gene TRBJ2-5; D might be TRBD1 (5 bases). V lost 0 bases and J 0 bases, leaving 9 bases between the germline ends. CDR1 is SGDLS, CDR2 YYNGEE, per germline. The CDR3 totals 15 residues. The chain's CDR3 is CASSVATAYQETQYF. CDR3 bases: TGTGCCAGCAGCGTAGCGACAGCGTACCAAGAGACCCAGTACTTC.

This sequence joins TRBV7-2 and TRBJ1-1; TRBD1 is a possible D gene (5 bases). V dropped 3 bases and J dropped 2 bases, with 13 bases sitting between them. Germline loops: CDR1 SGHTA, CDR2 FQGNSA. The CDR3 has 15 residues. CDR3 in DNA: TGTGCCAGCAGCTTGAGCGACAGACTTAACACTGAAGCTTTCTTT. It specifies CASSLSDRLNTEAFF.

This clonotype was seen only a few times. This chain uses TRBV5-1 with TRBJ1-6; no clear D. Per germline, CDR1 SGHRS and CDR2 YFSETQ. V was clipped by 4 bases and J by 7 bases, with 12 bases between them. The CDR3 is made up of 14 amino acids. Here the CDR3 DNA reads TGCGCCAGCAGCCCCGGGCGGACGAATTCACCCCTCCACTTT. It encodes CASSPGRTNSPLHF.

This chain links TRBV5-4 with TRBJ2-1; TRBD2 aligns across 7 bases. V lost 6 bases, J lost 0 bases, and 6 bases stayed unmatched. Germline loops: CDR1 SGHNT, CDR2 YYREEE (reference sequence). The CDR3 has 15 amino acids. CDR3 loop: CASTSGTTSYNEQFF. The CDR3 DNA reads TGTGCCAGCACCTCCGGGACTACCTCCTACAATGAGCAGTTCTTC.

The DNA for the CDR3 is TGTGCCAGCAGGGCTACTAGCGGGAGTATGTCCTACGAGCAGTACTTC. It codes for CASRATSGSMSYEQYF. This chain links TRBV28 with TRBJ2-7; 11 bases are shared with TRBD2. V shed 6 bases and J 1 base; nucleotides not matched to a gene: 8. From germline, CDR1 is MDHEN and CDR2 SYDVKM. The CDR3 is 16 amino acids.

This clonotype was seen only a few times. The chain uses TRBV6-5 and TRBJ1-3; 7 bases map to TRBD1. Germline V lookup: CDR1 MNHEY, CDR2 SVGAGI. The CDR3 covers 16 residues. The V segment lost 2 bases and the J segment 2 bases; nucleotides outside the gene matches: 6. The CDR3 DNA sequence: TGTGCCAGCAGTTACGAGGGGGCCTTCCCTGGAAACACCATATATTTT. It translates to CASSYEGAFPGNTIYF.

This clonotype occurred many times. This rearrangement joins TRBV29-1 to TRBJ2-1; 7 bases line up with TRBD2. The CDR3 contains 16 residues. The V segment lost 0 bases and the J segment 10 bases; nucleotides outside the gene matches: 15. Per germline, CDR1 SQVTM and CDR2 ANQGSEA. The CDR3 DNA sequence: TGCAGCGTTGAAGACTGGGCTGTGGCTAGCGGAGCGGAGCAGTTCTTC. It specifies CSVEDWAVASGAEQFF.

The gene calls are TRBV18 and TRBJ2-3, with 10 positions matching TRBD1. J was trimmed by 0 bases and V by 3 bases; bases with no gene match: 3. The CDR3 sequence is 16 residues long. The germline gives CDR1 KGHSH, CDR2 LQKENI. CDR3 sequence reads: CASSPGTGASTDTQYF. The DNA for the CDR3 is TGTGCCAGCTCACCCGGGACAGGGGCTAGCACAGATACGCAGTATTTT.

This clonotype turned up a few times. V usage is TRBV20-1 and J usage is TRBJ2-3, with 13 bases identical to TRBD2. From germline, CDR1 is DFQATT and CDR2 SNEGSKA (reference sequence). The CDR3 totals 16 residues. Unmatched junction bases numbered 8, after V lost 6 bases and J lost 2 bases. CDR3: CSAPWTSGSPTDTQYF. CDR3 nucleotides: TGCAGTGCCCCCTGGACTAGCGGGAGCCCCACAGATACGCAGTATTTT.

This clonotype was seen more than once but under ten times. The chain joins TRBV18 to TRBJ1-5; weak D call: TRBD1 (5 bases). V was cut by 2 bases and J by 1 base, with 9 bases left in between. The germline V gene has CDR1 KGHSH and CDR2 LQKENI. The CDR3 has 15 residues. CDR3 in amino acids: CASSPAAGSNQPQHF. CDR3 DNA sequence: TGTGCCAGCTCACCAGCCGCAGGGAGCAATCAGCCCCAGCATTTT.

This clonotype was observed at least ten times. This rearrangement joins TRBV5-6 to TRBJ1-6; D is perhaps TRBD1 (5 bases). Germline CDR1 SGHDT, CDR2 YYEEEE. The CDR3 spans 16 residues. V dropped 2 bases and J dropped 0 bases, with 9 bases sitting between them. The CDR3 nucleotides read TGTGCCAGCAGCTTCTACAGGAGCTCCTATAATTCACCCCTCCACTTT. Translating it yields CASSFYRSSYNSPLHF.

Many counts were recorded for this clonotype. This sequence joins TRBV24-1 and TRBJ1-4; the match to TRBD1 covers 9 bases. The V segment lost 2 bases and the J segment 0 bases; nucleotides outside the gene matches: 3. The CDR3 is 17 amino acids. Germline CDR1 is KGHDR and CDR2 is SFDVKD. The CDR3 loop reads CATSDSGQGPTNEKLFF. Written as DNA, the CDR3 is TGTGCCACCAGTGATTCCGGACAGGGGCCAACTAATGAAAAACTGTTTTTT.

The table lists this clonotype with a few counts. The rearrangement uses TRBV7-6 and TRBJ2-2; 8 nucleotides match TRBD1. The V and J ends lost 1 base and 4 bases, in that order; junction bases with no gene match: 5. The CDR3 has 16 residues. Germline lookup yields CDR1 SGHVS and CDR2 FNYEAQ. The CDR3 DNA reads as TGTGCCAGCAGCTTAGTTGGACAGGGACTCACCGGGGAGCTGTTTTTT. Amino acid sequence: CASSLVGQGLTGELFF.

This clonotype has at least ten counts. J is TRBJ1-1 and V is TRBV20-1; D gene ambiguous. V lost 5 bases and J 2 bases, leaving 6 bases between the germline ends. Germline CDR1 and CDR2: DFQATT and SNEGSKA (reference sequence). CDR3 length: 11 residues. The CDR3 is CSALSNTEAFF. CDR3 sequence (DNA): TGCAGTGCTCTAAGTAACACTGAAGCTTTCTTT.

This clonotype has a count of ten or more. The V gene is TRBV11-3, the J gene TRBJ2-7; no definite D call. The germline V and J ends were trimmed by 2 bases and 5 bases, with 13 bases remaining between them. The CDR3 extends over 14 amino acids. Germline V gives CDR1 SGHNT, CDR2 YENEEA. The CDR3 spells CASSLNPQSNEQYF. The CDR3 nucleotides read TGTGCCAGCAGCTTAAACCCCCAAAGTAACGAGCAGTACTTC. Together with reference TRBV11-3 and TRBJ2-7, the CDR3 gives the full variable domain: EAGVVQSPRYKIIEKKQPVAFWCNPISGHNTLYWYLQNLGQGPELLIRYENEEAVDDSQLPKDRFSAERLKGVDSTLKIQPAELGDSAVYLCASSLNPQSNEQYFGPGTRLTVT.

The chain joins TRBV20-1 to TRBJ2-4; 9 bases line up with TRBD2. CDR3 size: 14 residues. Germline V lookup: CDR1 DFQATT, CDR2 SNEGSKA (reference sequence). The trim removed 5 bases at V and 1 base at J, leaving 3 bases unmatched. The CDR3 nucleotides read TGCAGTGCTTCTAGCGGGACGGCCAAAAACATTCAGTACTTC. Encoded protein: CSASSGTAKNIQYF.

The V and J genes are TRBV20-1 and TRBJ2-5, with 15 bases identical to TRBD2. CDR3 length: 20 amino acids. Trimming at V came to 4 bases and at J to 6 bases, leaving 21 bases not matched to a gene. CDR1 and CDR2 (germline): DFQATT, SNEGSKA (reference sequence). The CDR3 spells CSAMQVGTPGLAGGPQTQYF. The CDR3 DNA is TGCAGTGCTATGCAAGTCGGGACTCCTGGACTAGCGGGAGGGCCGCAGACCCAGTACTTC.